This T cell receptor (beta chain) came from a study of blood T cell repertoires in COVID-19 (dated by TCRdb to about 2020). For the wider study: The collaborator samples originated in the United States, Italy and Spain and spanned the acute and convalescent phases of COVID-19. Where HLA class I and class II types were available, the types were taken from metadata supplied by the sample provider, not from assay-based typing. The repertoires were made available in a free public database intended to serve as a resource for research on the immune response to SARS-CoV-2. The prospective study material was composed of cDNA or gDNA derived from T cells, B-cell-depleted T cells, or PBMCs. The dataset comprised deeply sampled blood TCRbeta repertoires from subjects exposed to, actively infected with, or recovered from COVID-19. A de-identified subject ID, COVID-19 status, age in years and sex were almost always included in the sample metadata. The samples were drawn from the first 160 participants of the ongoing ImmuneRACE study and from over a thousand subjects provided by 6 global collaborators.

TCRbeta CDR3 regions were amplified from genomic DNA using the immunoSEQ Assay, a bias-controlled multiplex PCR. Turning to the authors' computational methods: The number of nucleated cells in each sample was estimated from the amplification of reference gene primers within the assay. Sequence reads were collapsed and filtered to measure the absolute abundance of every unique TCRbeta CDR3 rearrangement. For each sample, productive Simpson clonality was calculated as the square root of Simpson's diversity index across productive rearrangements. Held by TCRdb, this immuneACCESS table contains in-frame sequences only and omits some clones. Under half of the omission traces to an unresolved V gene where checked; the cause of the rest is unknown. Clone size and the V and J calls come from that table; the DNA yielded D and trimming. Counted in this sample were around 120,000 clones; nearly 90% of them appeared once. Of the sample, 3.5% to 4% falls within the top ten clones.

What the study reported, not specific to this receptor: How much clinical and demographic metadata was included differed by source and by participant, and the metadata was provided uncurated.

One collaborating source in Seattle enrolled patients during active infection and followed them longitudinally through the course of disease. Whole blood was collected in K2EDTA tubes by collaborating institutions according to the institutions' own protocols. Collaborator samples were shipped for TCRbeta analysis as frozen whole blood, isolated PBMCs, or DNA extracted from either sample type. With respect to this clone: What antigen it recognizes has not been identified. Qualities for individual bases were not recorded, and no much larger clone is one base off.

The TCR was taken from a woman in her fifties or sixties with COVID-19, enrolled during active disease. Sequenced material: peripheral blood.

The DNA sequence follows: TGTGCCAGCAGCTTTGGTACAGCAGCAAATCAGCCCCAGCATTTT. Translated, it gives CASSFGTAANQPQHF. The receptor chain draws on TRBV5-8 and TRBJ1-5; the D gene is not confidently resolved. Via the germline V gene, CDR1 is SGHTS and CDR2 YDEGEE. The CDR3 starts with the cysteine, ends with the phenylalanine, and has 15 residues. Here the CDR3 DNA is all that survives: 45 bases in frame from base 1. Trimming takes 2 bases from V and 4 bases from J, and the germline ends sit 13 bases apart.